In its sample, the clone carrying this TCR beta chain was seen a few times. The antigen remains undetermined. These data come from a study of T cell responses to AZD1222 COVID-19 vaccine. The wider study: Second-dose intervals near 4 or 12 weeks were combined.

Overall study findings and caveats: Nearly half of unique spike-specific TCRs reportedly avoided B.1.351 and B.1.1.7 mutated regions. Seropositive at baseline were only a handful of AZD1222 recipients. Donor demographics were predominantly white British with a female majority; clonal diversity may be underestimated.

Measured with immunoSEQ multiplex PCR; TCRdb has only the in-frame clones, and not every one. The sample consists of 150,000 to 200,000 clones, 94% of them appearing once. V was cut by 4 bases and J by 1 base, with 5 bases left in between. The CDR3 loop spans 12 amino acids. Germline CDR1 KGHSH, CDR2 LQKENI. The origin of this receptor is an adult in good health. This rearrangement joins TRBV18 to TRBJ2-7; D call uncertain. The starting material was peripheral blood, obtained on day 0 of AZD1222 vaccination. In DNA, the CDR3 is TGTGCCAGCTCACAAGTTTCCTACGAGCAGTACTTC. Residues: CASSQVSYEQYF. The whole variable domain, remainder taken from reference TRBV18 and TRBJ2-7, is NAGVMQNPRHLVRRRGQEARLRCSPMKGHSHVYWYRQLPEEGLKFMVYLQKENIIDESGMPKERFSAEFPKEGPSILRIQQVVRGDSAAYFCASSQVSYEQYFGPGTRLTVT.